What follows are 21 T cell receptor beta chains derived from one specimen sequenced in a study of blood T cell repertoires in COVID-19. Method: immunoSEQ multiplex PCR; TCRdb's copy keeps in-frame clones and lacks some. The sample lists about 52,000 clones, about 90% occurring once. Material: peripheral blood. These receptor sequences come from a man older than 75 with active or convalescent COVID-19.

The V and J genes are TRBV21-1 and TRBJ2-7; the D call of TRBD2 is as the table states it, not checked on the DNA. TRBV21-1 is a pseudogene. The length of the CDR3 is 15 residues. CDR3 DNA: TGTGCCAGCAGCAAAATGCGGACTAGTCCCTACGAGCAGTACTTC. As protein: CASSKMRTSPYEQYF.

The chain combines TRBV5-4 with TRBJ2-7; perhaps TRBD1 as D (6 bases). The CDR3 sequence is 13 residues long. Germline CDR1 is SGHNT and CDR2 is YYREEE (reference sequence). The V end was cut by 0 bases, the J end by 3 bases, with 7 bases between. CDR3 amino acids: CASSLEQGYEQYF. Here the CDR3 DNA reads TGTGCCAGCAGCTTGGAACAGGGCTACGAGCAGTACTTC.

CDR3 amino acids: CASDRGVNTEAFF. In nucleotides, the CDR3 is TGTGCCAGCGACAGGGGAGTGAACACTGAAGCTTTCTTT. The rearrangement uses TRBV19 and TRBJ1-1; 8 nucleotides line up with TRBD1. CDR3 size: 13 residues. V was clipped by 9 bases and J by 0 bases; unmatched bases: 3. Germline CDR1 is LNHDA and CDR2 is SQIVND (reference sequence).

This clone is a singleton in its sample. The gene calls are TRBV20-1 and TRBJ2-6; 8 positions match TRBD1. The CDR3 sequence is 16 residues long. The germline V gene has CDR1 DFQATT and CDR2 SNEGSKA (reference sequence). V trimming: 3 bases; J trimming: 4 bases; junction bases outside the gene matches: 8. Here the CDR3 DNA reads TGCAGTGCTAGTAGACAGGGGCTCGCGGGGGCCAACGTCCTGACTTTC. The encoded protein is CSASRQGLAGANVLTF.

V and J are TRBV7-2 and TRBJ1-6, with D maybe TRBD1 (5 bases). The CDR3 is 16 amino acids. In germline, CDR1 is SGHTA, CDR2 FQGNSA. V lost 4 bases to trimming and J lost 10 bases, with 20 bases between them. CDR3 region: CASSSPARRRGSPLHF. The CDR3 DNA sequence: TGTGCCAGCAGCTCACCAGCCAGGCGTCGGGGGTCACCCCTCCACTTT.

V is TRBV7-9 and J is TRBJ1-6; weak D call: TRBD1 (6 bases). Trimming removed 5 bases from V and 10 bases from J, with 18 bases in between. Germline lookup yields CDR1 SEHNR and CDR2 FQNEAQ (reference sequence). The CDR3 totals 15 residues. The chain's CDR3 is CASSPEGGAMSPLHF. CDR3 nucleotide sequence: TGTGCCAGCAGCCCAGAGGGGGGGGCAATGTCACCCCTCCACTTT.

This clone was seen a single time. The chain is built from TRBV27 and TRBJ2-5; D not certain. Germline loops: CDR1 MNHEY, CDR2 SMNVEV (reference sequence). This CDR3 is built from 13 residues. V was trimmed by 4 bases and J by 1 base, leaving 7 bases between them. The CDR3 sequence is CASSSPFQETQYF. Here the CDR3 DNA reads TGTGCCAGCAGTTCCCCTTTCCAAGAGACCCAGTACTTC.

The genes are TRBV2 and TRBJ1-3; 7 positions agree with TRBD1. Germline loops: CDR1 SNHLY, CDR2 FYNNEI. This CDR3 spans 17 amino acids. The V gene end was trimmed by 6 bases and the J gene end by 6 bases; junction bases not matched to a gene: 17. The CDR3 loop is CASRNRRDSLQKNTIYF. The CDR3 nucleotides are TGTGCCAGCAGAAATAGACGGGACAGTCTTCAGAAAAACACCATATATTTT.

This chain joins TRBV7-9 and TRBJ1-3; maybe TRBD1 (5 bases). The V gene's germline CDR1 is SEHNR and CDR2 FQNEAQ (reference sequence). Trimming pared 5 bases from V and 3 bases from J, leaving 17 bases between. The CDR3 runs to 16 residues. The CDR3 region has the DNA TGTGCCAGCAGCCCCCCCGGGGGGTTTGGTGGAAACACCATATATTTT. Protein: CASSPPGGFGGNTIYF.

The chain joins TRBV27 to TRBJ2-3; TRBD2 matches at 8 bases. V lost 2 bases and J lost 2; bases outside the gene matches: 3. The CDR3 consists of 15 residues. Germline values: CDR1 MNHEY, CDR2 SMNVEV (reference sequence). As DNA, the CDR3 is TGTGCCAGCAGTTTAGAGCGGGGGACCACAGATACGCAGTATTTT. As protein: CASSLERGTTDTQYF.

This chain uses TRBV14 with TRBJ2-1, with 10 bases that match TRBD2. This CDR3 has 15 residues. V shed 5 bases and J 1 base; nucleotides not matched to a gene: 2. The germline V gene encodes CDR1 SGHDN and CDR2 FVKESK. The CDR3 protein is CASSELAGSYNEQFF. The CDR3 nucleotides read TGTGCCAGCAGCGAACTAGCGGGGTCCTACAATGAGCAGTTCTTC.

V gene TRBV5-1 combines with J gene TRBJ1-1; 10 bases align to TRBD1. The CDR3 runs 15 residues. CDR1 is SGHRS, CDR2 YFSETQ, per germline. Trimming took 5 bases from V and 0 from J; bases not matched to a gene: 4. This CDR3 is CASRTGGNMNTEAFF. For the CDR3, the DNA is TGCGCCAGCAGGACAGGGGGCAACATGAACACTGAAGCTTTCTTT.

The chain is built from TRBV29-1 and TRBJ2-7; 8 bases align to TRBD1. The J segment lost 7 bases and the V segment lost 6 bases, leaving 14 bases of the junction unmatched. This CDR3 comprises 14 residues. Per germline, CDR1 SQVTM and CDR2 ANQGSEA. DNA of the CDR3: TGCAGCGTCGCGGGTGAGACAGGGGCTGCGGAGCAGTACTTC. As protein: CSVAGETGAAEQYF.

V and J are TRBV20-1 and TRBJ2-2; D gene ambiguous. The CDR3 totals 14 residues. Trimming left V 3 bases short and J 3 bases short, with 11 bases between. Looked up from germline, CDR1 is DFQATT and CDR2 is SNEGSKA (reference sequence). CDR3 sequence reads: CSASVGSDTGELFF. CDR3 nucleotides: TGCAGTGCTAGTGTCGGGTCGGACACCGGGGAGCTGTTTTTT.

This clone was counted once. This chain uses TRBV5-6 with TRBJ2-1; D is ambiguous. The ends were cut back, 4 bases at V and 3 bases at J, with 11 bases in the middle. This CDR3 spans 14 amino acids. Germline CDR1 SGHDT, CDR2 YYEEEE. CDR3 bases: TGTGCCAGCAGCGGCACGACAAACTACAATGAGCAGTTCTTC. Protein product: CASSGTTNYNEQFF. Full variable domain (outside the CDR3, taken from reference TRBV5-6 and TRBJ2-1): DAGVTQSPTHLIKTRGQQVTLRCSPKSGHDTVSWYQQALGQGPQFIFQYYEEEERQRGNFPDRFSGHQFPNYSSELNVNALLLGDSALYLCASSGTTNYNEQFFGPGTRLTVL.

This clone was observed a handful of times. The V gene is TRBV4-1, the J gene TRBJ1-1; perhaps TRBD1 as D (5 bases). The CDR3 has 17 residues. V gave up 1 base and J gave up 4 bases, with 19 bases separating them. The germline CDR1 and CDR2 sequences are MGHRA and YSYEKL. The CDR3: CASSQAPPRQLGTEAFF. The CDR3 coding sequence is TGCGCCAGCAGCCAAGCCCCACCCCGACAGTTGGGCACTGAAGCTTTCTTT.

The CDR3 DNA reads as TGTGCCAGCTCCCCGGGACAGCAAACCTATGGCTACACCTTC. Its protein is CASSPGQQTYGYTF. This chain links TRBV18 with TRBJ1-2, with 7 bases identical to TRBD1. Germline V CDR1 and CDR2: KGHSH, LQKENI. Unmatched junction bases numbered 8, after V lost 6 bases and J lost 4 bases. CDR3 length: 14 residues. The full variable domain, its missing parts supplied by reference TRBV18 and TRBJ1-2, is NAGVMQNPRHLVRRRGQEARLRCSPMKGHSHVYWYRQLPEEGLKFMVYLQKENIIDESGMPKERFSAEFPKEGPSILRIQQVVRGDSAAYFCASSPGQQTYGYTFGSGTRLTVV.

This chain links TRBV30 with TRBJ1-6, with D tentatively TRBD1 (5 bases). V lost 3 bases and J 2 bases, leaving 5 bases between the germline ends. The CDR3 extends over 13 amino acids. The germline V gene has CDR1 GTSNPN and CDR2 SVGIG (reference sequence). The CDR3 sequence: CAWRGAYNSPLHF. The DNA for the CDR3 is TGTGCCTGGAGAGGGGCCTATAATTCACCCCTCCACTTT. Looking up the rest from reference TRBV30 and TRBJ1-6 gives the full variable domain: SQTIHQWPATLVQPVGSPLSLECTVEGTSNPNLYWYRQAAGRGLQLLFYSVGIGQISSEVPQNLSASRPQDRQFILSSKKLLLSDSGFYLCAWRGAYNSPLHFGNGTRLTVT.

The chain links TRBV20-1 to TRBJ2-2, with TRBD2 matching over 8 bases. Trimming at V came to 3 bases and at J to 4 bases, leaving 4 bases not matched to a gene. The germline CDR1 and CDR2 sequences are DFQATT and SNEGSKA (reference sequence). The CDR3 contains 14 residues. The CDR3 is CSASVAGLTGELFF. The CDR3 DNA sequence: TGCAGTGCTAGTGTAGCGGGACTCACCGGGGAGCTGTTTTTT.

The V gene is TRBV4-3, the J gene TRBJ1-5, with a tentative D call TRBD1 (6 bases). Between the trimmed V and J ends, which lost 0 bases and 3 bases, there was a span of 15 bases. This CDR3 is 17 amino acids long. CDR1 is LGHNA, CDR2 YSLEER, per germline. CDR3 protein: CASSQDYRVADNQPQHF. The CDR3 DNA follows: TGCGCCAGCAGCCAAGATTACAGGGTGGCAGACAATCAGCCCCAGCATTTT.

V and J are TRBV3-1 (or the pseudogene TRBV3-2) and TRBJ1-1; TRBD1 matches at 9 bases. In germline, CDR1 is LGHDT, CDR2 YNNKEL (reference sequence). The CDR3 spans 16 residues. The J segment lost 6 bases and the V segment lost 5 bases, leaving 13 bases of the junction unmatched. Here the CDR3 DNA reads TGTGCCAGCAGCTCACGATTGACAGGGGGGATGGCTGAAGCTTTCTTT. Translation: CASSSRLTGGMAEAFF.